Shown below are 20 T cell receptor beta chains from a single sample sequenced in a study of vaccination and CD4 T cells after COVID-19. The treatment denotes: approximately 10-day PBMC culture with coronavirus spike peptide pools or control peptides (ViraFEST assay). No antigen has been identified for these receptors. Once obtained from cultured CD4+ T cells, the DNA was sequenced using the Oncomine TCR Beta short-read assay. Each CDR3 protein gets one entry after TCRdb re-called the PCR reads with MiXCR. The sample lists some 9,800 distinct CDR3 sequences, approximately 59% occurring once. Sequencing input: CD4+ T cells from blood, cultured in vitro. All receptors derive from a human donor who had recovered from COVID-19.

This clonotype was counted once. The V and J genes are TRBV7-2 and TRBJ2-7, with D unresolved. V dropped 9 bases and J dropped 4 bases, with 22 bases sitting between them. Germline CDR1 reads SGHTA; CDR2 reads FQGNSA. This CDR3 comprises 15 residues. The CDR3 coding sequence is TGTGCCAGTTCCCAGGCGGCCTCACCCATTTACGAGCAGTACTTC. Protein sequence: CASSQAASPIYEQYF.

V gene TRBV19 combines with J gene TRBJ2-1; possibly TRBD2 for D (5 bases). V shed 7 bases and J shed 6 bases, with 13 bases lying between them. CDR3 size: 13 residues. Germline CDR1 reads LNHDA; CDR2 reads SQIVND (reference sequence). CDR3 sequence (DNA): TGTGCCAGTAATCCCTCGGCGGGCAATGAGCAGTTCTTC. The encoded protein is CASNPSAGNEQFF. The full variable domain, rest sourced from reference TRBV19 and TRBJ2-1, is DGGITQSPKYLFRKEGQNVTLSCEQNLNHDAMYWYRQDPGQGLRLIYYSQIVNDFQKGDIAEGYSVSREKKESFPLTVTSAQKNPTAFYLCASNPSAGNEQFFGPGTRLTVL.

The rearrangement links TRBV7-2 to TRBJ2-7; D gene ambiguous. Germline assignment: CDR1 SGHTA and CDR2 FQGNSA. Trimming took off 5 bases at V and 3 bases at J, with 11 bases between the two ends. The CDR3 sequence is 13 residues long. Written as DNA, the CDR3 is TGTGCCAGCAGCCCCGAAGCCAGCTACGAGCAGTACTTC. It yields the protein CASSPEASYEQYF.

The genes are TRBV7-2 and TRBJ1-1; D is uncertain. Trimming took 2 bases from V and 0 from J, leaving 10 bases between them. CDR3 length equals 15 residues. The germline V gene encodes CDR1 SGHTA and CDR2 FQGNSA. In nucleotides, the CDR3 is TGTGCCAGCAGCTTAATTGTCGGGGTGAACACTGAAGCTTTCTTT. Protein product: CASSLIVGVNTEAFF.

This clonotype was seen a few times. The chain joins TRBV30 to TRBJ1-1; D gene uncertain. The germline V gene encodes CDR1 GTSNPN and CDR2 SVGIG (reference sequence). The CDR3 consists of 13 residues. V lost 5 bases to trimming and J lost 4 bases, with 14 bases between them. The CDR3 nucleotides are TGTGCCTGGGGCGGGGAGTTGGGCACTGAAGCTTTCTTT. Its translation: CAWGGELGTEAFF.

This clonotype was counted between two and nine times. The V and J genes are TRBV20-1 and TRBJ2-4, with 8 bases aligning to TRBD1. This CDR3 contains 15 residues. Germline V gene sequence: CDR1 DFQATT, CDR2 SNEGSKA (reference sequence). V lost 6 bases and J lost 3; bases outside the gene matches: 10. CDR3 DNA: TGCAGTGCCCAGACAGGGGCGGGGAGCAAAAACATTCAGTACTTC. Translation gives CSAQTGAGSKNIQYF.

On this clonotype: A read error is possible here, since a much larger clone lies one base away. The CDR3 loop reads CASSPDRGRCTEAFF. The CDR3 region has the DNA TGTGCCAGCAGCCCCGACAGGGGGCGATGCACTGAAGCTTTCTTT. This sequence joins TRBV7-2 and TRBJ1-1; 10 bases align to TRBD1. The CDR3 consists of 15 residues. Unmatched junction bases numbered 7, after V lost 5 bases and J lost 4 bases. The germline gives CDR1 SGHTA, CDR2 FQGNSA.

This chain connects TRBV2 to TRBJ1-5; D is unresolved. CDR1 is SNHLY and CDR2 is FYNNEI in the germline V gene. There are 13 residues in the CDR3. Trimming took 2 bases from V and 7 from J, leaving 9 bases between them. The CDR3 sequence: CASSESRLQPQHF. Here the CDR3 DNA reads TGTGCCAGCAGTGAATCCCGCCTCCAGCCCCAGCATTTT.

The chain joins TRBV20-1 to TRBJ1-1, with 8 nucleotides matching TRBD1. Per germline, CDR1 DFQATT and CDR2 SNEGSKA (reference sequence). J gave up 3 bases and V 5 bases, and 8 bases lay outside the gene matches. The CDR3 runs to 14 residues. The CDR3 nucleotides read TGCAGTGCTGCCAGGGGGCTCATGGACACTGAAGCTTTCTTT. Protein product: CSAARGLMDTEAFF.

This clonotype was seen more than once but under ten times. The chain is built from TRBV27 and TRBJ1-4; D remains unclear. Germline V gene sequence: CDR1 MNHEY, CDR2 SMNVEV (reference sequence). The V gene lost 5 bases and the J gene lost 8 bases, with 0 bases spanning the gap. The CDR3 runs to 9 residues. Here the CDR3 DNA reads TGTGCCAGCAGTGAAAAACTGTTTTTT. It translates to CASSEKLFF.

The rearrangement joins TRBV12-3 or TRBV12-4 to TRBJ2-3, with 7 bases aligning to TRBD2. The ends lost 3 bases at V and 5 bases at J; junction bases unmatched: 5. The CDR3 runs to 14 residues. The CDR3 region is CASSFAGDGDTQYF. The CDR3 bases are TGTGCCAGCAGTTTCGCGGGGGACGGAGATACGCAGTATTTT.

By sample share, this clonotype is large. The V and J genes are TRBV6-1 and TRBJ2-1; TRBD2 matches at 11 bases. CDR3 length equals 15 residues. The ends lost 10 bases at V and 7 bases at J; junction bases unmatched: 12. Germline CDR1 and CDR2: MNHNS and SASEGT. CDR3 bases: TGTGCCACCTCCCAACTAGCGGGAGATTGGAATGAGCAGTTCTTC. Its translation: CATSQLAGDWNEQFF.

The chain uses TRBV7-2 and TRBJ1-2; D not resolved. The germline V gene encodes CDR1 SGHTA and CDR2 FQGNSA. The CDR3 covers 16 residues. Trimming shortened V by 1 base and J by 8 bases, and 20 bases separated the two germline ends. CDR3 coding DNA: TGTGCCAGCAGCTTAGGTGGAGGCGGAGGGTTTCAGGGCTACACCTTC. Encoded protein: CASSLGGGGGFQGYTF.

In its sample, this clonotype was seen a few times. The chain recombines TRBV20-1 with TRBJ1-1, with no clear D. CDR3 length: 14 residues. Per the germline V gene, CDR1 is DFQATT and CDR2 is SNEGSKA (reference sequence). V lost 6 bases to trimming and J lost 0 bases, with 14 bases between them. The CDR3 loop is CSATNPRMNTEAFF. The CDR3 coding sequence is TGCAGTGCCACGAATCCGAGGATGAACACTGAAGCTTTCTTT.

V and J are TRBV6-5 and TRBJ1-1, with D possibly TRBD1 on 5 matching bases. Trimming left V 7 bases short and J 4 bases short, with 13 bases between. CDR1 is MNHEY and CDR2 is SVGAGI in the germline V gene. The CDR3 consists of 13 residues. CDR3 sequence: CASKRGAGTEAFF. The CDR3 region has the DNA TGTGCCAGCAAGCGGGGCGCTGGCACTGAAGCTTTCTTT.

V and J are TRBV5-8 and TRBJ2-1; TRBD1 might be the D (6 bases). In germline, CDR1 is SGHTS, CDR2 YDEGEE. Trimming cost V 0 bases and J 5 bases, with 15 bases left between them. The CDR3 has 16 amino acids. CDR3 sequence (DNA): TGTGCCAGCAGCTTGGGACAGGTGCTGACTGACAATGAGCAGTTCTTC. Translation gives CASSLGQVLTDNEQFF.

J is TRBJ1-2 and V is TRBV6-5; 7 bases agree with TRBD1. Germline CDR1 reads MNHEY; CDR2 reads SVGAGI. V shed 4 bases and J 4 bases; nucleotides not matched to a gene: 6. CDR3 length equals 14 residues. Here the CDR3 reads CASSSYRGGYGYTF. DNA of the CDR3: TGTGCCAGCAGTTCCTACAGGGGTGGCTATGGCTACACCTTC.

This clonotype was found a few times. The gene calls are TRBV6-1 and TRBJ1-2; D ambiguous. The V end lost 3 bases, the J end lost 2 bases, and 16 bases lay between the germline ends. The CDR3 sequence is 16 residues long. Germline CDR1 and CDR2: MNHNS and SASEGT. CDR3 nucleotide sequence: TGTGCCAGCAGTGAGTTGGCAGACGGACCCAACTATGGCTACACCTTC. This encodes CASSELADGPNYGYTF.

The sample holds a few counts of this clonotype. This rearrangement joins TRBV6-2 or TRBV6-3 to TRBJ1-1, with D perhaps matching TRBD1 (5 bases). The CDR3 spans 15 residues. Trimming removed 5 bases at V and 4 bases at J, with 17 bases between. The V gene's germline CDR1 is MNHEY and CDR2 SVGEGT. Here the CDR3 DNA reads TGTGCCAGCAGTCCCCAGGCCCCCCAGGGCACTGAAGCTTTCTTT. It is translated as CASSPQAPQGTEAFF.

The rearrangement joins TRBV10-3 to TRBJ2-7, with a weak D call TRBD1 (6 bases). CDR1 and CDR2 (germline): ENHRY, SYGVKD. The CDR3 length is 13 residues. Trimming pared 10 bases from V and 6 bases from J, leaving 19 bases between. Written as DNA, the CDR3 is TGTGCCACCAAGCTCCGGGACAACAGCGAGCAGTACTTC. The encoded protein is CATKLRDNSEQYF.